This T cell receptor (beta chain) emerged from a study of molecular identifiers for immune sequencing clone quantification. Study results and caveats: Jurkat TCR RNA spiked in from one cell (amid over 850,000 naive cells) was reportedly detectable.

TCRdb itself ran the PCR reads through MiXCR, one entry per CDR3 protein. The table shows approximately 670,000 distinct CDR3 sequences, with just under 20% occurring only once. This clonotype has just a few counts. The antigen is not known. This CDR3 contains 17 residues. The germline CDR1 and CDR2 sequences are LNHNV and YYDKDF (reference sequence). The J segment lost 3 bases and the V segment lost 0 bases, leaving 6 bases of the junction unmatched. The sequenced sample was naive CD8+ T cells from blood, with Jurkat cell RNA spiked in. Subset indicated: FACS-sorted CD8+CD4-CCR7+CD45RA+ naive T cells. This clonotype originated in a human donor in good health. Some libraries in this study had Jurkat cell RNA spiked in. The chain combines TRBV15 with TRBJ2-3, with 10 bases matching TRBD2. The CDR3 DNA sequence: TGTGCCACCAGCAGAGAGGGAGGACTAGCGGTGACAGATACGCAGTATTTT. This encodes CATSREGGLAVTDTQYF.